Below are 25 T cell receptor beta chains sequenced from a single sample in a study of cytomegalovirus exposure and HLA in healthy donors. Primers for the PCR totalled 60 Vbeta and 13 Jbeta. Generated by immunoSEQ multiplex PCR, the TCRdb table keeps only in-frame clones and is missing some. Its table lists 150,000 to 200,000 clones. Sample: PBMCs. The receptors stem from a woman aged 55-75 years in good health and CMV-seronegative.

The CDR3 sequence is CASSATHRDEKLFF. The CDR3 DNA follows: TGTGCCAGCAGCGCGACCCACAGGGATGAAAAACTGTTTTTT. The rearrangement uses TRBV9 and TRBJ1-4, with D tentatively TRBD1 (6 bases). V gave up 3 bases and J gave up 6 bases, with 12 bases separating them. This CDR3 has 14 residues. Germline CDR1 is SGDLS and CDR2 is YYNGEE.

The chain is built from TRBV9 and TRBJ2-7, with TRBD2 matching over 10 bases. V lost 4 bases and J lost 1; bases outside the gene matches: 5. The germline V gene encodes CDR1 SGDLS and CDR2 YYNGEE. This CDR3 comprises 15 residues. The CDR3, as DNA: TGTGCCAGCAGCTCTCTAGCGGGAGTATCCTACGAGCAGTACTTC. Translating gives CASSSLAGVSYEQYF.

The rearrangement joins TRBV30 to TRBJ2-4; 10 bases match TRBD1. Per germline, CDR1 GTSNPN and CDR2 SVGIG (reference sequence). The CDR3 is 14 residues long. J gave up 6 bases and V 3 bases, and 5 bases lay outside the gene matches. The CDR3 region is CAWRGQGKSNIQYF. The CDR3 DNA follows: TGTGCCTGGAGGGGACAGGGGAAGTCAAACATTCAGTACTTC.

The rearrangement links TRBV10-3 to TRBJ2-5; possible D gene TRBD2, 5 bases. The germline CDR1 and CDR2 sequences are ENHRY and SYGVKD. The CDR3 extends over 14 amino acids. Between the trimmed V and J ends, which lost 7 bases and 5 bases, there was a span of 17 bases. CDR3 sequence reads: CAIMEVWASETQYF. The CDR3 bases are TGTGCCATCATGGAGGTTTGGGCCTCGGAGACCCAGTACTTC.

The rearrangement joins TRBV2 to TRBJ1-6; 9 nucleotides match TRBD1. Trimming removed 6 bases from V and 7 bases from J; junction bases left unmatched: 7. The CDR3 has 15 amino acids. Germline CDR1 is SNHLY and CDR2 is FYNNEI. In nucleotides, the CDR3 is TGTGCCAGCAGGTCAGACAGGGGGAAGAATTCACCCCTCCACTTT. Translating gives CASRSDRGKNSPLHF. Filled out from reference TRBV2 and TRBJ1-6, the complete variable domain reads EPEVTQTPSHQVTQMGQEVILRCVPISNHLYFYWYRQILGQKVEFLVSFYNNEISEKSEIFDDQFSVERPDGSNFTLKIRSTKLEDSAMYFCASRSDRGKNSPLHFGNGTRLTVT.

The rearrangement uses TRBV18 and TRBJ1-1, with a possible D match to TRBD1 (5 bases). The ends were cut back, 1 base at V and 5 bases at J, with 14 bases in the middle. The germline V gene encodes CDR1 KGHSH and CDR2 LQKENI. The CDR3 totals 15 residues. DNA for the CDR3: TGTGCCAGCTCACCACTGAGGGGAGGAGAGACTGAAGCTTTCTTT. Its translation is CASSPLRGGETEAFF.

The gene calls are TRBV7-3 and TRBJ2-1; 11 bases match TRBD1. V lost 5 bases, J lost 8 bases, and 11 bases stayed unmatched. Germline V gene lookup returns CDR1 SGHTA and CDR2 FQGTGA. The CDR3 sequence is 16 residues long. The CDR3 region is CASSLTGTGGLDEQFF. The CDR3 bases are TGTGCCAGCAGCCTCACCGGGACAGGGGGTCTTGATGAGCAGTTCTTC.

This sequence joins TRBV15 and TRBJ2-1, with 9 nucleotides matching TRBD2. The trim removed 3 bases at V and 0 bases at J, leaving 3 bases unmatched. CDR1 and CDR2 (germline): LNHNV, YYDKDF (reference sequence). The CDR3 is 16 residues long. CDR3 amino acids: CATSSRLADSYNEQFF. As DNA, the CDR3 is TGTGCCACCAGCAGCCGACTAGCGGACTCCTACAATGAGCAGTTCTTC.

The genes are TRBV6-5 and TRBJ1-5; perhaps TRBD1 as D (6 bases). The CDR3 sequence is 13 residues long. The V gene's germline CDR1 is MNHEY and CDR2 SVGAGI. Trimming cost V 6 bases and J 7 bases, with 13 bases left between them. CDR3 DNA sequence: TGTGCCAGCAGCCCGGACAGAGGCCAGCCCCAGCATTTT. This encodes CASSPDRGQPQHF.

The CDR3 sequence: CASSLTGESDEKLFF. The CDR3 DNA reads as TGTGCCAGCAGCTTAACAGGGGAGTCTGATGAAAAACTGTTTTTT. This chain joins TRBV7-9 and TRBJ1-4, with 7 bases aligning to TRBD1. The CDR3 has 15 residues. Germline CDR1 is SEHNR and CDR2 is FQNEAQ (reference sequence). V trimming: 2 bases; J trimming: 6 bases; junction bases outside the gene matches: 6.

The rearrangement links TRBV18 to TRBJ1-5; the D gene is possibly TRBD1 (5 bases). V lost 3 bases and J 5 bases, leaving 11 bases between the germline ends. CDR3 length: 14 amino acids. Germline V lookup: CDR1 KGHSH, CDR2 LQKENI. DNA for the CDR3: TGTGCCAGCTCACCGCGACAAGGGGATCAGCCCCAGCATTTT. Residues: CASSPRQGDQPQHF.

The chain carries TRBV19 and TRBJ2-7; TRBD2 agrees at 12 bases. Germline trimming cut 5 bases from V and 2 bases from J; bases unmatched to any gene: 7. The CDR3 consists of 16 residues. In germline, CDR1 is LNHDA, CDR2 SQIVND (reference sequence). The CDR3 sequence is CASSSTSGGIPYEQYF. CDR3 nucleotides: TGTGCCAGTAGTTCAACTAGCGGGGGGATCCCCTACGAGCAGTACTTC.

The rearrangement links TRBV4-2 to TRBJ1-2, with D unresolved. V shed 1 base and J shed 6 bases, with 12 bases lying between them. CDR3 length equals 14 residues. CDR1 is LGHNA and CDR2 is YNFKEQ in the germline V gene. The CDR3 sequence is CASSQGAPGDGYTF. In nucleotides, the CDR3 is TGTGCCAGCAGCCAAGGCGCCCCCGGGGATGGCTACACCTTC.

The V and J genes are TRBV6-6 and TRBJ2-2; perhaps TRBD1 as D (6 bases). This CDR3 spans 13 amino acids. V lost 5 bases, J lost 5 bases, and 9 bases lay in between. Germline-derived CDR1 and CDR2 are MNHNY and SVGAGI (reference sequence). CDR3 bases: TGTGCCAGCAGTCCACAGGGAACCGGGGAGCTGTTTTTT. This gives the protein CASSPQGTGELFF.

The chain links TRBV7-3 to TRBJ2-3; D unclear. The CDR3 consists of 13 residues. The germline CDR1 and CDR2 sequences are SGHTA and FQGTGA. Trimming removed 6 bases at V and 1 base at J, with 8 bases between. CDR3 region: CASSPSRTDTQYF. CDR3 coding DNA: TGTGCCAGCAGTCCGTCCCGCACAGATACGCAGTATTTT.

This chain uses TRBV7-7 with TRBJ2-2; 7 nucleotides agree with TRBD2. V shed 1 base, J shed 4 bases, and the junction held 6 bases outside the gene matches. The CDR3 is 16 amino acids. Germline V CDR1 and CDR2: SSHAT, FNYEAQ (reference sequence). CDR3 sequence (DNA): TGTGCCAGCAGCTTAGTGGCGGGAGATCTCACCGGGGAGCTGTTTTTT. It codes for CASSLVAGDLTGELFF. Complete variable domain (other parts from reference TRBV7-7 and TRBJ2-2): GAGVSQSPRYKVTKRGQDVTLRCDPISSHATLYWYQQALGQGPEFLTYFNYEAQPDKSGLPSDRFSAERPEGSISTLTIQRTEQRDSAMYRCASSLVAGDLTGELFFGEGSRLTVL.

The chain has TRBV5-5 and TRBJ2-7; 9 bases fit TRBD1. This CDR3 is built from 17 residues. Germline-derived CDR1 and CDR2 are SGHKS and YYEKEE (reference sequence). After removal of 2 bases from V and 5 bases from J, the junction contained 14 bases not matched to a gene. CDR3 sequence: CASSLSMGVQGAHEQYF. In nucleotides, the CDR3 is TGTGCCAGCAGCTTATCTATGGGCGTACAGGGGGCCCACGAGCAGTACTTC.

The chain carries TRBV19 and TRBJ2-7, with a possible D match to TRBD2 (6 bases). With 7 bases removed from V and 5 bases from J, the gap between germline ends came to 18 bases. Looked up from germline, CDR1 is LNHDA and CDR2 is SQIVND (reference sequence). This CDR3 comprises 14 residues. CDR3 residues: CASTGGKGSDEQYF. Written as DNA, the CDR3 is TGTGCCAGTACAGGAGGGAAGGGATCTGACGAGCAGTACTTC.

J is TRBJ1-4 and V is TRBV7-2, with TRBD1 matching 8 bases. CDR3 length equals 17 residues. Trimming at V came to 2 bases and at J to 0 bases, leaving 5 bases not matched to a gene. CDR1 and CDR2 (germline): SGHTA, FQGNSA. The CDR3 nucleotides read TGTGCCAGCAGCTTACGGGGACAGGATGCAACTAATGAAAAACTGTTTTTT. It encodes CASSLRGQDATNEKLFF. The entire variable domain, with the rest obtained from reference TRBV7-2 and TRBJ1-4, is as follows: GAGVSQSPSNKVTEKGKDVELRCDPISGHTALYWYRQSLGQGLEFLIYFQGNSAPDKSGLPSDRFSAERTGGSVSTLTIQRTQQEDSAVYLCASSLRGQDATNEKLFFGSGTQLSVL.

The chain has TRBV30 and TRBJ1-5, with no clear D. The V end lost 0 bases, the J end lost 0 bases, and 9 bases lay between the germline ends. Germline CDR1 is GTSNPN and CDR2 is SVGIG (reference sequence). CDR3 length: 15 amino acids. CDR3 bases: TGTGCCTGGAGTGTCGGACTTAATAGCAATCAGCCCCAGCATTTT. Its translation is CAWSVGLNSNQPQHF.

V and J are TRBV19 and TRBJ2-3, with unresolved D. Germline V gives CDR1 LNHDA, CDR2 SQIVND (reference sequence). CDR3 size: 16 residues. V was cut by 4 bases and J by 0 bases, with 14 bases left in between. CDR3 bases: TGTGCCAGTAGTAACGACGGCCAACAGAGCACAGATACGCAGTATTTT. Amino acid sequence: CASSNDGQQSTDTQYF.

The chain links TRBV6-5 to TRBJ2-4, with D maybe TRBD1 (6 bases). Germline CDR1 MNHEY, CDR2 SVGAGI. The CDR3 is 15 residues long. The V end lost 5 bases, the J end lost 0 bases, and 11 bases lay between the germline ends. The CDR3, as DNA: TGTGCCAGCAGTCGAACAGGGAGAGCCAAAAACATTCAGTACTTC. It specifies CASSRTGRAKNIQYF.

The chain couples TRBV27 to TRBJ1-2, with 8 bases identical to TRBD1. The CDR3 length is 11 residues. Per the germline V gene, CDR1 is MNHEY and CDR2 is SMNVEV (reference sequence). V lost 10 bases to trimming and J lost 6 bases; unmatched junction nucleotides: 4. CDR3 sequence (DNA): TGTGCCAACCAGGGGGCGGATGGCTACACCTTC. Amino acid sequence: CANQGADGYTF.

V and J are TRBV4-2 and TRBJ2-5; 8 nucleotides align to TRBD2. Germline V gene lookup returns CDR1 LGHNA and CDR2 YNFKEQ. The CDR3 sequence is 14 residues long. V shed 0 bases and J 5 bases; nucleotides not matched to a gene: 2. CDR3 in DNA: TGTGCCAGCAGCCAAGACTTAGCGGGGGAGACCCAGTACTTC. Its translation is CASSQDLAGETQYF.

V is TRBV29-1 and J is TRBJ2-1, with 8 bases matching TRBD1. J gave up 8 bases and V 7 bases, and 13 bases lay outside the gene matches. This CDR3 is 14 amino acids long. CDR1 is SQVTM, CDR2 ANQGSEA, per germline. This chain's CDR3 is CSAVGQVWGDEQFF. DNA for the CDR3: TGCAGCGCAGTGGGACAGGTTTGGGGAGATGAGCAGTTCTTC.